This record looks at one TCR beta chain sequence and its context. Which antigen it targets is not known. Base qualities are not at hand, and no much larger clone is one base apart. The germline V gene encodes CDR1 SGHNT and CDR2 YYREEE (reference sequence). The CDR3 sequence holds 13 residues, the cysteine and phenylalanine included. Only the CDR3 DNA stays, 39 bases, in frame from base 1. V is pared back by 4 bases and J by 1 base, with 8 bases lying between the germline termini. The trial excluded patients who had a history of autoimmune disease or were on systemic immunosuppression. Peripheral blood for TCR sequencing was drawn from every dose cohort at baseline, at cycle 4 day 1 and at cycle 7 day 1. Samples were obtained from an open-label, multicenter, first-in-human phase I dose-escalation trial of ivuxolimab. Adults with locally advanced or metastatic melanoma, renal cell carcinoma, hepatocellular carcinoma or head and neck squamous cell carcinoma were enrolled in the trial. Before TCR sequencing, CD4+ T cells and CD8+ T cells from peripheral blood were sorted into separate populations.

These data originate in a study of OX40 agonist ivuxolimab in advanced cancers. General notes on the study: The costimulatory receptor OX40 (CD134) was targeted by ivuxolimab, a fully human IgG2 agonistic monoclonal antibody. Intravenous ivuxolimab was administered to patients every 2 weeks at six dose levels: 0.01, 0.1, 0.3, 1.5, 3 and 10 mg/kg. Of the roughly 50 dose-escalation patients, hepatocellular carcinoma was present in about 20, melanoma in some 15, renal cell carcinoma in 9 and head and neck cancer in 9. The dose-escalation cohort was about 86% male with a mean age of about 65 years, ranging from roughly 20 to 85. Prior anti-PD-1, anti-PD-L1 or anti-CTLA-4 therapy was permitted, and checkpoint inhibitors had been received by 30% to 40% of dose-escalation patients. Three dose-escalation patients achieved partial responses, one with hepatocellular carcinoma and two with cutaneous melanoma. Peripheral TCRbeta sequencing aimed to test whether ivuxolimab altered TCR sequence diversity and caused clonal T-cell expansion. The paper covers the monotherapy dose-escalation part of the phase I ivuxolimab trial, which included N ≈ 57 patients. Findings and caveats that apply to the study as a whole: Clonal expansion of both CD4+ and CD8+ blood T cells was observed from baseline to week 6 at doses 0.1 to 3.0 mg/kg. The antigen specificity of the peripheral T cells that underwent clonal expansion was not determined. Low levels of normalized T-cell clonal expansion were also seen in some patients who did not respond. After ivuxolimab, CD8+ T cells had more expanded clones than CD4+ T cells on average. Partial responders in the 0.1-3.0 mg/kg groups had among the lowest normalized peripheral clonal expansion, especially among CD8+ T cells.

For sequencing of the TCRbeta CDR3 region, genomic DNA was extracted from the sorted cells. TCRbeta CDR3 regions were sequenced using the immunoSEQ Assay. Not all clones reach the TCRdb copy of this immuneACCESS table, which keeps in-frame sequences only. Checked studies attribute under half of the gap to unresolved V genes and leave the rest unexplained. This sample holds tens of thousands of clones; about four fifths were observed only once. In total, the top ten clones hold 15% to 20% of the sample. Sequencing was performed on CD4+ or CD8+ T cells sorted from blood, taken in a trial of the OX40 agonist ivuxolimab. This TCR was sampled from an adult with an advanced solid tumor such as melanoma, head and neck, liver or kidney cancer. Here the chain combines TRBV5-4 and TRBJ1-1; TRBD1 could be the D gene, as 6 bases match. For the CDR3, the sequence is CASSADRNTEAFF. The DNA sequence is TGTGCCAGCAGCGCGGACAGGAACACTGAAGCTTTCTTT.